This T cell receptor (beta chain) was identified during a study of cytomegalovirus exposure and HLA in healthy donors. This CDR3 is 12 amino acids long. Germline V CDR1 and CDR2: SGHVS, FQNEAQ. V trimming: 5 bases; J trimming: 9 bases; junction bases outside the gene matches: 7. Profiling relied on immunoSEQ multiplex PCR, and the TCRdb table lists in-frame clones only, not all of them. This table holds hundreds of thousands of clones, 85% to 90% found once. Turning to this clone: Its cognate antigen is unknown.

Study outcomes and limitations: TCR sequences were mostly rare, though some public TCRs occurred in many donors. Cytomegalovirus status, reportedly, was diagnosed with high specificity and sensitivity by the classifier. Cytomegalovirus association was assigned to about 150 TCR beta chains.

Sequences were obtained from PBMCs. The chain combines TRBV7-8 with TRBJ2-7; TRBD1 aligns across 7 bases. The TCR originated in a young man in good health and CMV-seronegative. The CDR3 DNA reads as TGTGCCAGCAGCGAACAGGGGTTTGTGCAGTACTTC. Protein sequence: CASSEQGFVQYF.